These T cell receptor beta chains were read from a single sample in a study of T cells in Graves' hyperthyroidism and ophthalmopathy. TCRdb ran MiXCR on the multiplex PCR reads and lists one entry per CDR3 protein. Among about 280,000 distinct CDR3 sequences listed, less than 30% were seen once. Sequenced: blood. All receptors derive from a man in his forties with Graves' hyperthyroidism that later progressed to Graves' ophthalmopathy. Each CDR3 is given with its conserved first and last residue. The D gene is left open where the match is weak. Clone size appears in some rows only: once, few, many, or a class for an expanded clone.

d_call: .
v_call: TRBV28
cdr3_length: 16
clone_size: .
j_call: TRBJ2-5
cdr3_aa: CASSLSFRARGGTQYF
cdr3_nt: TGTGCCAGCAGTTTATCCTTCCGGGCGAGGGGGGGGACCCAGTACTTC

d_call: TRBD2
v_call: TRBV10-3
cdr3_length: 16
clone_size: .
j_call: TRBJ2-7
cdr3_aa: CAISDGSAGGGYEQYF
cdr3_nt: TGTGCCATCAGTGATGGCTCGGCGGGAGGAGGCTACGAGCAGTACTTC

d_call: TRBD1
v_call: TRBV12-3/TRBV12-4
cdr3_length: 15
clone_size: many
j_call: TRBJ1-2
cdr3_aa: CASRATGTGNYGYTF
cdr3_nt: TGTGCCAGCAGGGCGACCGGGACAGGGAACTATGGCTACACCTTC

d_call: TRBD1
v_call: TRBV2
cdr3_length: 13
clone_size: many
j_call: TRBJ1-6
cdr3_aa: CASRGTGDSPLHF
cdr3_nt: TGTGCCAGCAGAGGGACAGGGGATTCACCCCTCCACTTT

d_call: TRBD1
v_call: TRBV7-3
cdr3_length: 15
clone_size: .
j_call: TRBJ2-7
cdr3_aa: CASSLIYRGHYEQYF
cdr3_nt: TGTGCCAGCAGCCTAATTTACAGGGGCCACTACGAGCAGTACTTC

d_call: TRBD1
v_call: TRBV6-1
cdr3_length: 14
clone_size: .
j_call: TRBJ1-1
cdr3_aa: CASTDRAGPPEAFF
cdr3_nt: TGTGCCAGCACCGACAGGGCCGGGCCACCTGAAGCTTTCTTT

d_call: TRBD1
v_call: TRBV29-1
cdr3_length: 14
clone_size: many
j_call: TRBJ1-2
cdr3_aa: CSAGQGSSRYGYTF
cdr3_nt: TGCAGCGCGGGACAGGGCAGTTCGCGCTATGGCTACACCTTC

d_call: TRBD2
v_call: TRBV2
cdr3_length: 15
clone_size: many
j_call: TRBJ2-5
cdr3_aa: CASTPSGRAGETQYF
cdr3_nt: TGTGCCAGCACACCAAGCGGGAGGGCGGGGGAGACCCAGTACTTC

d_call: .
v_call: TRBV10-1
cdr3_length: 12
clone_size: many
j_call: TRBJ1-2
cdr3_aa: CASSVLNYGYTF
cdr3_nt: TGCGCCAGCAGTGTCCTTAACTATGGCTACACCTTC

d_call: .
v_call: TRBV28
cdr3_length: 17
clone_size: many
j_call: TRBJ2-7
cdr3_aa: CASSFRLFDSDAYEQYF
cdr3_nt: TGTGCCAGCAGTTTCCGTCTATTCGACTCCGACGCCTACGAGCAGTACTTC

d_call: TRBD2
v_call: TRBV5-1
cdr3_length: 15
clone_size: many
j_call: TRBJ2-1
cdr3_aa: CASSLHGTSGNEQFF
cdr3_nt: TGCGCCAGCAGCTTGCATGGGACTAGCGGCAATGAGCAGTTCTTC

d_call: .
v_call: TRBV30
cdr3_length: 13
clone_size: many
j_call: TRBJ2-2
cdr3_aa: CAWSPEGLGELFF
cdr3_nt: TGTGCCTGGTCGCCGGAGGGCCTCGGGGAGCTGTTTTTT

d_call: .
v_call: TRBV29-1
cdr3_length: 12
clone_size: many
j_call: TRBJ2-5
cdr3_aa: CSGQGSGETQYF
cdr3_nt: TGCAGCGGGCAAGGTTCGGGGGAGACCCAGTACTTC